A selection of T cell receptor beta chains follows, all from one sample in a study of shared clonotypes between healthy human individuals. The table came from immunoSEQ multiplex PCR; TCRdb's copy has only in-frame clones and leaves some out. The sample gives about 2.4 million clones, around 94% of which show up once; over 0.12% is in the top ten. Sequencing used naive CD4+ T cells sorted from blood. The receptors stem from a man aged 18 to 29 in good health. CDR3s include the opening cysteine and the closing phenylalanine or tryptophan. Fields, in order: V gene, D gene, J gene, clone size, CDR3 protein, CDR3 DNA. The D gene is left open where the match is weak. Size tells how often a clone was seen (once, few, many) or the class of an expanded clone, and some rows leave it out.

TRBV19	TRBD2	TRBJ2-7	NA	CASSRTSASYEQYF	TGTGCCAGTAGTAGGACTAGCGCATCCTACGAGCAGTACTTC
TRBV6-5	NA	TRBJ2-3	NA	CASSFPGTDTQYF	TGTGCCAGCAGTTTCCCAGGAACAGATACGCAGTATTTT
TRBV2	TRBD1	TRBJ2-5	NA	CASSEQGAGETQYF	TGTGCCAGCAGTGAACAGGGGGCGGGAGAGACCCAGTACTTC
TRBV19	TRBD2	TRBJ2-1	NA	CASTGGGLGDEQFF	TGTGCCAGTACTGGCGGGGGGCTTGGGGATGAGCAGTTCTTC
TRBV2	NA	TRBJ1-1	once	CASSVVMNTEAFF	TGTGCCAGCAGTGTGGTTATGAACACTGAAGCTTTCTTT
TRBV5-5	NA	TRBJ2-5	NA	CASSLGLGSIEETQYF	TGTGCCAGCAGCCTGGGTTTGGGTAGTATAGAAGAGACCCAGTACTTC
TRBV27	TRBD1	TRBJ1-2	once	CAPLPGGQGGNYGYTF	TGTGCCCCCTTACCGGGAGGACAGGGGGGGAACTATGGCTACACCTTC
TRBV6-1	NA	TRBJ1-2	NA	CASSEAAGSGYGYTF	TGTGCCAGCAGTGAAGCGGCAGGTAGTGGCTATGGCTACACCTTC
TRBV5-1	TRBD2	TRBJ2-1	NA	CASSLGLAGGGHNEQFF	TGCGCCAGCAGCTTGGGGCTAGCGGGAGGAGGGCACAATGAGCAGTTCTTC
TRBV2	NA	TRBJ1-1	few	CASSEWRPNTEAFF	TGTGCCAGCAGTGAATGGCGGCCAAACACTGAAGCTTTCTTT
TRBV7-9	TRBD1	TRBJ1-4	few	CASSSGTEIGEKLFF	TGTGCCAGCAGCTCCGGGACAGAGATTGGTGAAAAACTGTTTTTT
TRBV28	NA	TRBJ2-7	NA	CASSFGEGYEQYF	TGTGCCAGCAGTTTTGGTGAGGGCTACGAGCAGTACTTC
TRBV30	NA	TRBJ1-1	NA	CAWSVSWQGATEAFF	TGTGCCTGGAGTGTGAGTTGGCAGGGTGCCACTGAAGCTTTCTTT
TRBV5-1	TRBD2	TRBJ2-3	NA	CASSLAGGGADTQYF	TGCGCCAGCAGCTTGGCGGGAGGGGGAGCAGATACGCAGTATTTT
TRBV5-1	NA	TRBJ1-4	once	CASSFLQGGEKLFF	TGCGCCAGCAGCTTTTTACAGGGAGGCGAAAAACTGTTTTTT